This is a list of T cell receptor beta chains from one sample in a study of shared clonotypes between healthy human individuals. The assay was immunoSEQ multiplex PCR, and TCRdb's table has in-frame clones only and misses some. The table has approximately 1,500,000 clones, around 97% seen once. Sample: naive CD4+ T cells sorted from blood. All receptors derive from a man aged 25 to 40 in good health. Each CDR3 is given with its conserved first and last residue.

CDR3 length: 17; V gene: TRBV5-1; J gene: TRBJ2-3; CDR3 protein: CASSLASRLAGGDTQYF
CDR3 length: 14; V gene: TRBV5-1; J gene: TRBJ2-7; CDR3 protein: CASSDPSGNYEQYF
CDR3 length: 16; V gene: TRBV27; J gene: TRBJ2-3; CDR3 protein: CASSFLGLASTDTQYF
CDR3 length: 13; V gene: TRBV27; J gene: TRBJ2-1; CDR3 protein: CASRPHPQGLQFF
CDR3 length: 13; V gene: TRBV27; J gene: TRBJ1-1; CDR3 protein: CASTYAGNTEAFF
CDR3 length: 15; V gene: TRBV18; J gene: TRBJ2-2; CDR3 protein: CASGPGQGNTGELFF
CDR3 length: 14; V gene: TRBV2; J gene: TRBJ1-4; CDR3 protein: CASTWDRALVKLFF
CDR3 length: 16; V gene: TRBV10-1; J gene: TRBJ2-1; CDR3 protein: CASSGNDYGSYNEQFF
CDR3 length: 14; V gene: TRBV13; J gene: TRBJ1-1; CDR3 protein: CASSFSGFQDEAFF
CDR3 length: 15; V gene: TRBV11-2; J gene: TRBJ2-3; CDR3 protein: CASSLAATSTDTQYF
CDR3 length: 13; V gene: TRBV11-3; J gene: TRBJ2-2; CDR3 protein: CASSLGRAGELFF
CDR3 length: 15; V gene: TRBV10-3; J gene: TRBJ2-2; CDR3 protein: CAISESTPSAGELFF
CDR3 length: 14; V gene: TRBV7-8; J gene: TRBJ2-7; CDR3 protein: CASSPRADAYEQYF
CDR3 length: 16; V gene: TRBV4-1; J gene: TRBJ1-5; CDR3 protein: CASSHEARSSNQPQHF
CDR3 length: 13; V gene: TRBV5-4; J gene: TRBJ2-2; CDR3 protein: CASSLEMSGELFF
CDR3 length: 16; V gene: TRBV10-3; J gene: TRBJ2-1; CDR3 protein: CAISETIRRDYNEQFF
CDR3 length: 14; V gene: TRBV6-5; J gene: TRBJ2-7; CDR3 protein: CASRLRATTYEQYF
CDR3 length: 15; V gene: TRBV2; J gene: TRBJ1-1; CDR3 protein: CASNLQGARNTEAFF
CDR3 length: 13; V gene: TRBV5-1; J gene: TRBJ1-1; CDR3 protein: CASSRYSTTEAFF
CDR3 length: 14; V gene: TRBV6-5; J gene: TRBJ2-5; CDR3 protein: CASRKPGRGETQYF
CDR3 length: 15; V gene: TRBV9; J gene: TRBJ1-2; CDR3 protein: CASSSNRERNYGYTF
CDR3 length: 14; V gene: TRBV10-3; J gene: TRBJ1-4; CDR3 protein: CAISEGGVGEKLFF
CDR3 length: 16; V gene: TRBV6-5; J gene: TRBJ2-2; CDR3 protein: CASSYFGSPHTGELFF
CDR3 length: 12; V gene: TRBV29-1; J gene: TRBJ2-7; CDR3 protein: CSGGTQIGEQYF
CDR3 length: 14; V gene: TRBV5-1; J gene: TRBJ2-5; CDR3 protein: CASSLGTTQETQYF
CDR3 length: 15; V gene: TRBV27; J gene: TRBJ2-7; CDR3 protein: CASSLFSGQGSEQYF
CDR3 length: 14; V gene: TRBV28; J gene: TRBJ2-7; CDR3 protein: CASSTTGGTYEQYF
CDR3 length: 12; V gene: TRBV5-4; J gene: TRBJ1-4; CDR3 protein: CASSISNEKLFF
CDR3 length: 15; V gene: TRBV19; J gene: TRBJ2-1; CDR3 protein: CASRRAGAGYNEQFF
CDR3 length: 13; V gene: TRBV7-8; J gene: TRBJ2-7; CDR3 protein: CASSLDGTVKPTF
CDR3 length: 14; V gene: TRBV25-1; J gene: TRBJ2-6; CDR3 protein: CASSELGDEAVLTF
CDR3 length: 16; V gene: TRBV5-8; J gene: TRBJ2-1; CDR3 protein: CASSLDQGAGYNEQFF
CDR3 length: 15; V gene: TRBV5-4; J gene: TRBJ2-3; CDR3 protein: CASSFGSSIPDTQYF
CDR3 length: 18; V gene: TRBV25-1; J gene: TRBJ2-1; CDR3 protein: CASSESPRLAGSYNEQFF